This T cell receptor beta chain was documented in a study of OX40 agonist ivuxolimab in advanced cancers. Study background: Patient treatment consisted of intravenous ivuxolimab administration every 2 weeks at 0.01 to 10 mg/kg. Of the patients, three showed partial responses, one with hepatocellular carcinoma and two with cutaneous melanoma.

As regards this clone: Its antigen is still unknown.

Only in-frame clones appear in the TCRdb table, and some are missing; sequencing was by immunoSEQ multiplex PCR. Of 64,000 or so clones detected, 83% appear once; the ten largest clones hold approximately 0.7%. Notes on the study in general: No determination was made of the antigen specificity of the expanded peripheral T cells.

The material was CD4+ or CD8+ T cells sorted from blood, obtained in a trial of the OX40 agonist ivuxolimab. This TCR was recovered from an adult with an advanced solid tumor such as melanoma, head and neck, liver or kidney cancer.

The CDR3: CASSQTRGLSVEKLFF. For the CDR3, the DNA is TGTGCCAGCAGCCAGACTCGAGGCCTTTCGGTTGAAAAACTGTTTTTT. J is TRBJ1-4 and V is TRBV5-5; no definite D call. Germline V gene sequence: CDR1 SGHKS, CDR2 YYEKEE (reference sequence). The CDR3 has 16 residues. Trimming pared 4 bases from V and 7 bases from J, leaving 20 bases between.